This is a list of T cell receptor beta chains from one sample in a study. The assay was immunoSEQ multiplex PCR, and TCRdb's table has in-frame clones only and misses some. The sample consists of tens of thousands of clones, roughly 95% of them appearing once. The specimen was PBMCs. These receptors came from a man aged 40-55 years with rheumatoid arthritis. The CDR3 runs from the conserved cysteine through the conserved F or W. A D gene is named only where the DNA matches it firmly. Size is omitted from some rows. Given values are once, few, many or a class for expanded clones.

d_gene: .; j_gene: TRBJ2-1; v_gene: TRBV2; abundance: .; CDR3nt: TGTGCCAGCAGTGGTTTTGGCGGTTACAATGAGCAGTTCTTC; CDR3aa: CASSGFGGYNEQFF
d_gene: .; j_gene: TRBJ2-7; v_gene: TRBV11-2; abundance: .; CDR3nt: TGTGCCAGCAGCTTAAGCCTGACCTACGAGCAGTACTTC; CDR3aa: CASSLSLTYEQYF
d_gene: .; j_gene: TRBJ2-3; v_gene: TRBV19; abundance: .; CDR3nt: TGTGCCAGTAGTATAGATAGGGCAACAGATACGCAGTATTTT; CDR3aa: CASSIDRATDTQYF
d_gene: .; j_gene: TRBJ2-2; v_gene: TRBV20-1; abundance: .; CDR3nt: TGCAGTGCTACCAGGACGGGGGAGCTGTTTTTT; CDR3aa: CSATRTGELFF
d_gene: .; j_gene: TRBJ1-5; v_gene: TRBV24-1; abundance: .; CDR3nt: TGTGCCACCAGTTTGAGTTCGGGCAATCAGCCCCAGCATTTT; CDR3aa: CATSLSSGNQPQHF
d_gene: TRBD1; j_gene: TRBJ1-5; v_gene: TRBV5-1; abundance: once; CDR3nt: TGCGCCAGCAGCTTGGAGGGACAGGGCGCCCAGCCCCAGCATTTT; CDR3aa: CASSLEGQGAQPQHF
d_gene: .; j_gene: TRBJ1-6; v_gene: TRBV6-5; abundance: .; CDR3nt: TGTGCCAGCGGCGGATTCTCCTATAATTCACCCCTCCACTTT; CDR3aa: CASGGFSYNSPLHF
d_gene: .; j_gene: TRBJ2-5; v_gene: TRBV7-3; abundance: .; CDR3nt: TGTGCCAGCAGCTTCGGTTACCAAGAGACCCAGTACTTC; CDR3aa: CASSFGYQETQYF
d_gene: .; j_gene: TRBJ1-2; v_gene: TRBV5-4; abundance: .; CDR3nt: TGTGCCAGCAGCTCGGAGAGGTCCTATGGCTACACCTTC; CDR3aa: CASSSERSYGYTF
d_gene: .; j_gene: TRBJ2-3; v_gene: TRBV27; abundance: .; CDR3nt: TGTGCCAGCAGACTCGCGGGTTTTAGCACAGATACGCAGTATTTT; CDR3aa: CASRLAGFSTDTQYF
d_gene: TRBD1; j_gene: TRBJ1-2; v_gene: TRBV3-1/TRBV3-2; abundance: .; CDR3nt: TGTGCCAGCAGCCAGGCCGGGACAGGGGATGGCTACACCTTC; CDR3aa: CASSQAGTGDGYTF
d_gene: TRBD1; j_gene: TRBJ2-1; v_gene: TRBV28; abundance: .; CDR3nt: TGTGCCAGCAGTTTTCGTGACAGGGGGGTCAATGAGCAGTTCTTC; CDR3aa: CASSFRDRGVNEQFF
d_gene: TRBD2; j_gene: TRBJ2-3; v_gene: TRBV27; abundance: .; CDR3nt: TGTGCCAGCAGTACCCGGACTAGAGTTGGAGCAGATACGCAGTATTTT; CDR3aa: CASSTRTRVGADTQYF
d_gene: .; j_gene: TRBJ2-7; v_gene: TRBV15; abundance: .; CDR3nt: TGTGCCACCAGCAGAGAAAAGAAATCCTACGAGCAGTACTTC; CDR3aa: CATSREKKSYEQYF
d_gene: .; j_gene: TRBJ1-1; v_gene: TRBV7-9; abundance: few; CDR3nt: TGTGCCAGCAGCCCCTCTGGGGGGCGGAGGACTGAAGCTTTCTTT; CDR3aa: CASSPSGGRRTEAFF
d_gene: .; j_gene: TRBJ1-6; v_gene: TRBV2; abundance: once; CDR3nt: TGTGCCAGCTGCTACAAGGATGAAAATTCACCCCTCCACTTT; CDR3aa: CASCYKDENSPLHF
d_gene: .; j_gene: TRBJ1-2; v_gene: TRBV15; abundance: once; CDR3nt: TGTGCCACCAGCAGAGGTAGGGACGGGATTAACTATGGCTACACCTTC; CDR3aa: CATSRGRDGINYGYTF
d_gene: .; j_gene: TRBJ1-6; v_gene: TRBV7-3; abundance: once; CDR3nt: TGTGCCAGCAGCATGCGGGACGGTGATAATTCACCCCTCCACTTT; CDR3aa: CASSMRDGDNSPLHF
d_gene: .; j_gene: TRBJ2-3; v_gene: TRBV28; abundance: .; CDR3nt: TGTGCCAGCAGTTCGCTCAGGGATACGCAGTATTTT; CDR3aa: CASSSLRDTQYF
d_gene: .; j_gene: TRBJ2-5; v_gene: TRBV11-2; abundance: .; CDR3nt: TGTGCCAGCAGCTCCAGGGACACACAGGGAACCCAGTACTTC; CDR3aa: CASSSRDTQGTQYF
d_gene: .; j_gene: TRBJ2-1; v_gene: TRBV3-1/TRBV3-2; abundance: .; CDR3nt: TGTGCCAGCAGCCAAGATCTGGAGACATACAATGAGCAGTTCTTC; CDR3aa: CASSQDLETYNEQFF
d_gene: .; j_gene: TRBJ2-3; v_gene: TRBV5-1; abundance: .; CDR3nt: TGCGCCAGCAGCTTGCCGGGCACCGATACGCAGTATTTT; CDR3aa: CASSLPGTDTQYF
d_gene: .; j_gene: TRBJ1-3; v_gene: TRBV18; abundance: .; CDR3nt: TGTGCCAGCTCACCCCTGCAGGGGCTGGAAGGAAACACCATATATTTT; CDR3aa: CASSPLQGLEGNTIYF
d_gene: TRBD2; j_gene: TRBJ2-1; v_gene: TRBV28; abundance: .; CDR3nt: TGTGCCAGCAGTTCCCCGACTAGCGGGAGCTCGCGTGAGCAGTTCTTC; CDR3aa: CASSSPTSGSSREQFF
d_gene: TRBD2; j_gene: TRBJ2-5; v_gene: TRBV7-8; abundance: .; CDR3nt: TGTGCCAGCAGCTTAACCCGGGAGGGCCGCCGAGAGACCCAGTACTTC; CDR3aa: CASSLTREGRRETQYF
d_gene: .; j_gene: TRBJ2-7; v_gene: TRBV18; abundance: .; CDR3nt: TGTGCCAGCTCACCAAAGCAGGCCGGCGAGCAGTACTTC; CDR3aa: CASSPKQAGEQYF
d_gene: TRBD1; j_gene: TRBJ1-5; v_gene: TRBV30; abundance: .; CDR3nt: TGTGCCTGGAGTGCTACAGGGGGTCGTGGTCAGCCCCAGCATTTT; CDR3aa: CAWSATGGRGQPQHF
d_gene: .; j_gene: TRBJ2-6; v_gene: TRBV4-2; abundance: .; CDR3nt: TGTGCCAGCAGCCAAGGGAGGGCTGGGGCCAACGTCCTGACTTTC; CDR3aa: CASSQGRAGANVLTF
d_gene: TRBD2; j_gene: TRBJ2-7; v_gene: TRBV7-3; abundance: .; CDR3nt: TGTGCCAGCAGCTTGATGGGGACTAGCGGTACCCACGAGCAGTACTTC; CDR3aa: CASSLMGTSGTHEQYF
d_gene: TRBD1; j_gene: TRBJ2-7; v_gene: TRBV6-6; abundance: .; CDR3nt: TGTGCCAGCAGAAACGGACAGGGTCTGACCTACGAGCAGTACTTC; CDR3aa: CASRNGQGLTYEQYF
d_gene: .; j_gene: TRBJ2-7; v_gene: TRBV7-8; abundance: .; CDR3nt: TGTGCCAGCAGCTCCTCGGACACGGTCGAGTACTACGAGCAGTACTTC; CDR3aa: CASSSSDTVEYYEQYF
d_gene: TRBD2; j_gene: TRBJ2-1; v_gene: TRBV7-3; abundance: .; CDR3nt: TGTGCCAGCAGCGCGAAACTAGCGGGACCTTACAATGAGCAGTTCTTC; CDR3aa: CASSAKLAGPYNEQFF
d_gene: .; j_gene: TRBJ1-1; v_gene: TRBV5-1; abundance: .; CDR3nt: TGCGCCAGCAGTCCCGTTCGAGGGGAGGGCACTGAAGCTTTCTTT; CDR3aa: CASSPVRGEGTEAFF
d_gene: .; j_gene: TRBJ2-7; v_gene: TRBV12-5; abundance: once; CDR3nt: TGTGCTAGTGGTTCCCCGGGCCGGGGGCAGGGGGAGCAGTACTTC; CDR3aa: CASGSPGRGQGEQYF
d_gene: TRBD2; j_gene: TRBJ2-2; v_gene: TRBV28; abundance: .; CDR3nt: TGTGCCAGCAGGAGAGCGGGAGGGCCGGGGTCCGGGGAGCTGTTTTTT; CDR3aa: CASRRAGGPGSGELFF